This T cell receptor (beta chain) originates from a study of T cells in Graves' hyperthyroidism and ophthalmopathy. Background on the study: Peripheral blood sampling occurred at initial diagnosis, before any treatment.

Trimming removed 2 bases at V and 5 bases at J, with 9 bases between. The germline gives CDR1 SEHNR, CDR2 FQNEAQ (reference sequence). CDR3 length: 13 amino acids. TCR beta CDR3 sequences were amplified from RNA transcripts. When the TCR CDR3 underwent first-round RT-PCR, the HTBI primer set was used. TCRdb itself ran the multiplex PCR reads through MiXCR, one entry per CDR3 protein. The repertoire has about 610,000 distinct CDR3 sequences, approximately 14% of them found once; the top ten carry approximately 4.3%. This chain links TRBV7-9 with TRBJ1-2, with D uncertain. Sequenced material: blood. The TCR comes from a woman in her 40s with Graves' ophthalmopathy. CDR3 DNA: TGTGCCAGCAGCTTAATTTCCGGGTATGGCTACACCTTC. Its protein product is CASSLISGYGYTF. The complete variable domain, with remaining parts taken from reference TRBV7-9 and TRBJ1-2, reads DTGVSQNPRHKITKRGQNVTFRCDPISEHNRLYWYRQTLGQGPEFLTYFQNEAQLEKSRLLSDRFSAERPKGSFSTLEIQRTEQGDSAMYLCASSLISGYGYTFGSGTRLTVV.